This T cell receptor beta chain emerged from a study of cytomegalovirus exposure and HLA in healthy donors. Study conclusions and caveats: The records held CMV serostatus as the only immune exposure information.

As for this clone: The antigen is not known.

The PCR was carried out with 60 Vbeta primers and 13 Jbeta primers. Profiling relied on immunoSEQ multiplex PCR, and the TCRdb table lists in-frame clones only, not all of them. This table has about 130,000 clones, around 72% appearing once. CDR1 is KGHSH, CDR2 LQKENI, per germline. The CDR3 sequence is 13 residues long. V lost 2 bases and J lost 4, with 6 bases in between. The sequencing input was PBMCs. The clonotype was recovered from a woman in her forties in good health and CMV-seronegative. The chain links TRBV18 to TRBJ1-5; D possibly corresponds to TRBD1 (6 bases). For the CDR3, the DNA is TGTGCCAGCTCACCAGGACAGAATCAGCCCCAGCATTTT. This translates into CASSPGQNQPQHF.